These T cell receptor beta chains were read from a single sample in a study of T cell repertoires in cytomegalovirus infection. The antigens these receptors bind are not known. TCRdb independently ran MiXCR on the reads; one entry per CDR3 protein. The data show some 900,000 distinct CDR3 sequences, around a third seen once. The sequencing used cultured CD8+ T cells from PBMCs, collected from culture after CMV antigen stimulation. These receptors came from a human donor in good health (CMV status not recorded). Some clones in this sample may be carry-over from other donors' samples. CDR3s include the opening cysteine and the closing phenylalanine or tryptophan. D genes are given only for firm matches. Not every row has a clone size; where given, it reads once, few, many or a size class.

j_call d_call clone_size v_call cdr3_aa cdr3_nt
TRBJ1-2 - few TRBV24-1 CATSDLDPGGNGYTF TGTGCCACCAGTGATCTAGACCCGGGGGGCAATGGCTACACCTTC
TRBJ1-5 - - TRBV4-1 CASSLEVRRRGPQHF TGCGCCAGCAGCCTCGAAGTGAGGCGCCGGGGTCCCCAGCATTTT
TRBJ1-2 - - TRBV7-4 CASSPLGTDRPLANYGYTF TGTGCCAGCAGCCCACTAGGGACGGACAGACCTTTAGCTAACTATGGCTACACCTTC
TRBJ1-1 TRBD1 many TRBV7-8 CASTLQGAGPEAFF TGTGCCAGCACTCTACAGGGGGCCGGTCCTGAAGCTTTCTTT
TRBJ2-2 TRBD1 - TRBV7-6 CASSSGTAYNTGELFF TGTGCCAGCAGCTCCGGGACAGCGTACAACACCGGGGAGCTGTTTTTT
TRBJ2-1 TRBD2 - TRBV6-5 CASSYSLAGSSYNEQFF TGTGCCAGCAGTTACTCTCTAGCGGGGTCCTCTTACAATGAGCAGTTCTTC
TRBJ2-5 - - TRBV7-8 CASSLLTVRETQYF TGTGCCAGCAGCTTACTGACAGTCCGGGAGACCCAGTACTTC
TRBJ2-6 - - TRBV28 CASSLSLRGGSGANVLTF TGTGCCAGCAGTTTATCCCTTAGGGGGGGTTCTGGGGCCAACGTCCTGACTTTC
TRBJ1-4 - - TRBV19 CASTPGGMAREKLFF TGTGCCAGTACCCCCGGGGGGATGGCGCGCGAAAAACTGTTTTTT
TRBJ2-2 - - TRBV7-4 CASSLMKNTGELFF TGTGCCAGCAGCTTAATGAAAAACACCGGGGAGCTGTTTTTT
TRBJ2-7 - - TRBV19 CASSSFVSYEQYF TGTGCCAGTAGTAGTTTTGTTAGCTACGAGCAGTACTTC
TRBJ1-2 - few TRBV12-3/TRBV12-4 CASSLNVVVGYTF TGTGCCAGCAGTTTAAACGTTGTAGTTGGCTACACCTTC
TRBJ2-7 - many TRBV7-6 CASSLGQNEQYF TGTGCCAGCAGCTTAGGCCAGAACGAGCAGTACTTC
TRBJ2-1 - few TRBV5-6 CASSLTHSSYNEQFF TGTGCCAGCAGCTTGACCCATAGCTCCTACAATGAGCAGTTCTTC
TRBJ2-2 - many TRBV12-5 CASGFFTVGQGNTGELFF TGTGCTAGTGGTTTCTTTACAGTAGGGCAGGGAAACACCGGGGAGCTGTTTTTT
TRBJ2-3 TRBD2 many TRBV12-3/TRBV12-4 CASSSGLAVADTQYF TGTGCCAGCAGCTCCGGACTAGCGGTCGCAGATACGCAGTATTTT
TRBJ2-2 - - TRBV20-1 CSARDLHGGATGELFF TGCAGTGCTAGAGATCTTCACGGGGGCGCCACCGGGGAGCTGTTTTTT
TRBJ1-5 - once TRBV9 CASSADGNQPQHF TGTGCCAGCAGCGCGGATGGCAATCAGCCCCAGCATTTT
TRBJ2-6 TRBD1 many TRBV10-3 CAISETGQGLSGANVLTF TGTGCCATCAGTGAGACCGGACAGGGACTCTCTGGGGCCAACGTCCTGACTTTC
TRBJ1-2 - - TRBV27 CASSLVGQTDGYTF TGTGCCAGCAGCCTTGTCGGGCAAACCGATGGCTACACCTTC
TRBJ2-1 TRBD2 few TRBV27 CASRVLAGVAYNEQFF TGTGCCAGCAGAGTACTAGCGGGGGTTGCCTACAATGAGCAGTTCTTC
TRBJ1-2 TRBD1 - TRBV7-2 CVSSRGDSTDGYTF TGTGTCAGCAGTCGAGGGGACAGTACAGATGGCTACACCTTC
TRBJ2-7 - - TRBV6-2/TRBV6-3 CASSYPEAYEQYF TGTGCCAGCAGTTACCCTGAAGCCTACGAGCAGTACTTC
TRBJ2-7 TRBD2 once TRBV19 CASRGGTGYEQYF TGTGCCAGCCGGGGGGGTACAGGGTACGAGCAGTACTTC
TRBJ1-4 TRBD1 few TRBV7-6 CASSSAGTGASLFF TGTGCCAGCAGCTCAGCCGGGACAGGGGCCTCGCTGTTTTTT